These T cell receptor beta chains were read from a single sample in a study of shared clonotypes between healthy human individuals. The method was immunoSEQ multiplex PCR; TCRdb's version includes in-frame clones alone and lacks a portion of them. The data contain approximately 1,500,000 clones, about 98% of them seen just once; the ten biggest clones take up roughly 0.4%. Input material: naive CD4+ T cells sorted from blood. These receptors were taken from a man aged 25-45 years in good health. Each CDR3 is given with its conserved first and last residue. D genes are given only for firm matches. For some rows the clone size is stated as once, few or many, or as a class when expanded; others skip it.

clone size,D gene,V gene,CDR3 length,J gene,CDR3 DNA,CDR3 protein
-,-,TRBV30,14,TRBJ1-2,TGTGCCTGGAGTGTAATGCCTGGGAACCATGGCTACACCTTC,CAWSVMPGNHGYTF
-,TRBD1,TRBV18,14,TRBJ1-2,TGTGCCAGCTCCTCAGGGGGCTTGGACGATGGCTACACCTTC,CASSSGGLDDGYTF
-,-,TRBV28,13,TRBJ2-1,TGTGCCAGCACTAATCGGCGGAACAATGAGCAGTTCTTC,CASTNRRNNEQFF
-,-,TRBV27,13,TRBJ2-4,TGTGCCAGCAGTTCTATAGCCAAAAACATTCAGTACTTC,CASSSIAKNIQYF
-,-,TRBV5-1,15,TRBJ1-2,TGCGCCAGCAGCTTGTGGGCGGACAGTTCCGATGGCTACACCTTC,CASSLWADSSDGYTF
-,TRBD1,TRBV5-1,13,TRBJ1-1,TGCGCCAGTACACGACAGGGGAACACTGAAGCTTTCTTT,CASTRQGNTEAFF
-,-,TRBV12-5,16,TRBJ2-7,TGTGCTAGTGGTTTGGTAATCGGAACACTAAGCTACGAGCAGTACTTC,CASGLVIGTLSYEQYF
-,TRBD1,TRBV27,15,TRBJ2-1,TGTGCCAGCAGTAAAGGACAGGGGGCCTACAATGAGCAGTTCTTC,CASSKGQGAYNEQFF
-,TRBD2,TRBV4-3,15,TRBJ2-5,TGCGCCAGCAGCACGGGACTAGCGGCTCAAGAGACCCAGTACTTC,CASSTGLAAQETQYF
once,-,TRBV18,13,TRBJ2-5,TGTGCCAGCTCGCGAGACAACCAAGAGACCCAGTACTTC,CASSRDNQETQYF
-,TRBD2,TRBV27,16,TRBJ2-1,TGTGCCAGCAGTTCCCTGAATAGCGGGAGGCAGGATGAGCAGTTCTTC,CASSSLNSGRQDEQFF
-,TRBD1,TRBV7-9,15,TRBJ2-2,TGTGCCAGCAGTCCGCGGACAGGTGTGATCGGGGAGCTGTTTTTT,CASSPRTGVIGELFF
-,-,TRBV18,14,TRBJ1-4,TGTGCCAGCTCTCAGTCTGCAACTAATGAAAAACTGTTTTTT,CASSQSATNEKLFF
-,TRBD1,TRBV5-1,14,TRBJ1-2,TGCGCCAGTACGGAGGGACAGGGGAGCTATGGCTACACCTTC,CASTEGQGSYGYTF
-,-,TRBV7-9,14,TRBJ2-1,TGTGCCAGCAGCCCCGGAAATACCTACAATGAGCAGTTCTTC,CASSPGNTYNEQFF
once,-,TRBV27,17,TRBJ2-7,TGTGCCAGCAGTTTATCTCCCGGGGCAGGGGGAGGCTACGAGCAGTACTTC,CASSLSPGAGGGYEQYF
-,-,TRBV29-1,14,TRBJ2-1,TGCAGCGTTCAAGGGGGGGATGCCTACAATGAGCAGTTCTTC,CSVQGGDAYNEQFF
-,TRBD1,TRBV4-1,17,TRBJ1-5,TGCGCCAGCAGCCAACCGCTCCGGGACAGCTCCAATCAGCCCCAGCATTTT,CASSQPLRDSSNQPQHF
-,-,TRBV28,12,TRBJ2-7,TGTGCCACTCTGACCAGCGGATACGAGCAGTACTTC,CATLTSGYEQYF
-,-,TRBV9,15,TRBJ2-1,TGTGCCAGCAGCGTAGGGACCAGCTCCTACAATGAGCAGTTCTTC,CASSVGTSSYNEQFF
once,-,TRBV7-9,16,TRBJ1-2,TGTGCCAGCAGCTTAGCGCGAGGGGCCTCATCTTATGGCTACACCTTC,CASSLARGASSYGYTF
once,-,TRBV2,13,TRBJ1-5,TGTGCCAGCAGTCCATGGCTAAATCAGCCCCAGCATTTT,CASSPWLNQPQHF
once,-,TRBV28,16,TRBJ1-5,TGTGCCAGCAGGGCCGTAAGGGACCGGGGATCTCAGCCCCAGCATTTT,CASRAVRDRGSQPQHF
-,TRBD1,TRBV5-4,17,TRBJ2-1,TGTGCCAGCAAGACGGGACAGGGGGCGGTGGGAGACAATGAGCAGTTCTTC,CASKTGQGAVGDNEQFF
-,TRBD2,TRBV5-1,14,TRBJ2-2,TGCGCCAGCAGCCGGGAGGCGAACACCGGGGAGCTGTTTTTT,CASSREANTGELFF
-,TRBD1,TRBV18,16,TRBJ2-1,TGTGCCAGCTCCCCCGGGACAGGGAGCTCCTACAATGAGCAGTTCTTC,CASSPGTGSSYNEQFF
-,-,TRBV5-1,16,TRBJ2-5,TGCGCCAGCAGCTTGGGGAGCAGGAGGGCCCAGGAGACCCAGTACTTC,CASSLGSRRAQETQYF
-,-,TRBV28,16,TRBJ2-1,TGTGCCAGCAGCCCGTTGGGACTGGGGTCCTACAATGAGCAGTTCTTC,CASSPLGLGSYNEQFF
-,-,TRBV5-4,13,TRBJ2-3,TGTGCCAGCAGCCCGGCAAGCACAGATACGCAGTATTTT,CASSPASTDTQYF
-,-,TRBV7-2,15,TRBJ2-5,TGTGCCAGCAGCTTAGGGGATTGGGGCCAAGAGACCCAGTACTTC,CASSLGDWGQETQYF